The T cell receptor beta chain described here comes from a study of sequential checkpoint blockade in melanoma. On the study more broadly: First-line arms were nivolumab then ipilimumab, or the reverse, randomized 1:1. After both sequences, patients received maintenance nivolumab.

Specified treatment: randomized to nivolumab then ipilimumab (arm A) or the reverse (arm B). Sorted cells were live CD3+CD8+, lacking CD19 and CD56, from PBMCs. The method was immunoSEQ multiplex PCR; TCRdb's version includes in-frame clones alone and lacks a portion of them. The data hold under 25,000 clones, with 73% observed a single time. The receptor was isolated from a human donor with melanoma. Sequencing used CD8+ T cells sorted from blood (inferred from file names), obtained from a patient given nivolumab and ipilimumab in sequence.

The DNA for the CDR3 is TGTGCCATCAGTGTTGGGACAGGGGAGTACACTGAAGCTTTCTTT. It codes for CAISVGTGEYTEAFF. The chain joins TRBV10-3 to TRBJ1-1, with 10 bases fitting TRBD1. The germline V gene has CDR1 ENHRY and CDR2 SYGVKD. This CDR3 spans 15 amino acids. The junction had 5 bases not matched to a gene; V was cut back by 4 bases and J by 3 bases.